The T cell receptor (beta chain) under discussion was sequenced for a study of cytomegalovirus exposure and HLA in healthy donors. Whole-study results and caveats: Highest at DRB1 and lowest at HLA-C, TCR association rates differed among HLA loci in a later analysis. There were reportedly fewer N-insertions in an Asian-associated ancestry cluster than the roughly 610-donor mean, in a later analysis. Further analysis, carried out later, found HLA-associated TCR beta chains more clonally expanded than equally common other chains.

This clone has a handful of counts. The antigen is undetermined. Other nucleotide sequences in the sample specify the same CDR3. Germline CDR1 MDHEN, CDR2 SYDVKM. CDR3 size: 15 residues. Trimming removed 2 bases at V and 0 bases at J, with 7 bases between. PCR employed 60 Vbeta and 13 Jbeta primers. Sequencing used immunoSEQ multiplex PCR; TCRdb keeps in-frame clones, though not all of them. Altogether 150,000 to 200,000 clones are present, roughly 80% being singletons, with the ten largest covering about a tenth. The chain uses TRBV28 and TRBJ1-4; no firm D call. Sample: PBMCs. The receptor comes from a man aged 18 to 35 in good health and CMV-seropositive. In DNA form, the CDR3 reads TGTGCCAGCAGTTTAGGAGGTGCAACTAATGAAAAACTGTTTTTT. Translation gives CASSLGGATNEKLFF.